This T cell receptor (beta chain) was recorded in a study of OX40 agonist ivuxolimab in advanced cancers. Study details: Partial responses were observed in three patients, of whom one had hepatocellular carcinoma and two had cutaneous melanoma. Notes on the study in general: Among patients with partial responses at 0.1-3.0 mg/kg, clonal expansion was among the lowest. Relative to CD4+, CD8+ T cells held more expanded clones on average.

Comments on this clone: Antigen: not known.

Looked up from germline, CDR1 is SEHNR and CDR2 is FQNEAQ (reference sequence). The CDR3 extends over 14 amino acids. V was shortened by 5 bases and J by 4 bases, with 15 bases between the two germline ends. Researchers took blood at baseline, on cycle 4 day 1, and on cycle 7 day 1. Profiling relied on immunoSEQ multiplex PCR, and the TCRdb table lists in-frame clones only, not all of them. This table holds under 70,000 clones, more than 80% found once. The genes are TRBV7-9 and TRBJ2-7; D is perhaps TRBD1 or TRBD2 (5 bases each). The material sequenced was CD4+ or CD8+ T cells sorted from blood, taken in a trial of the OX40 agonist ivuxolimab. The receptor was derived from an adult with an advanced solid tumor such as melanoma, head and neck, liver or kidney cancer. CDR3 coding DNA: TGTGCCAGCAGCCTCCGGGACGGAGGATACGAGCAGTACTTC. Translated: CASSLRDGGYEQYF.